A selection of T cell receptor beta chains follows, all from one sample in a study of blood T cell repertoires in COVID-19. Profiled with immunoSEQ multiplex PCR; TCRdb holds only in-frame clones, not every one. The sample holds 65,000 to 85,000 clones; 70% to 85% are singletons and the top ten take around 5%. Sequencing was carried out using peripheral blood. These receptors came from a man aged 45-65 years with active or convalescent COVID-19. Both conserved end residues are part of each CDR3. Fields, in order: D gene, J gene, clone size, V gene, CDR3 protein, CDR3 DNA. A D gene is named only where the DNA matches it firmly. The size of a clone is reported for some rows only, either as once, few or many, or as a class for expanded clones.

TRBD2,TRBJ2-5,few,TRBV18,CASSPRGTTQETQYF,TGTGCCAGCTCACCGAGAGGGACTACCCAAGAGACCCAGTACTTC
NA,TRBJ1-2,NA,TRBV6-1,CASSEGGAAYGYTF,TGTGCCAGCAGTGAGGGGGGGGCGGCCTATGGCTACACCTTC
NA,TRBJ2-1,NA,TRBV5-6,CASSFLPDGGLNEQFF,TGTGCCAGCAGCTTTCTCCCTGACGGGGGGCTCAATGAGCAGTTCTTC
TRBD1,TRBJ1-5,few,TRBV12-3/TRBV12-4,CASSWDRDQPQHF,TGTGCCAGCAGTTGGGACAGGGATCAGCCCCAGCATTTT
NA,TRBJ2-3,NA,TRBV6-5,CASIRQITDTQYF,TGTGCCAGCATTCGACAGATCACAGATACGCAGTATTTT
NA,TRBJ1-3,NA,TRBV9,CASSAQGVTGNTIYF,TGTGCCAGCAGCGCGCAGGGTGTCACTGGAAACACCATATATTTT
TRBD1,TRBJ1-1,NA,TRBV6-6,CASRLGQENTEAFF,TGTGCCAGCAGACTCGGACAGGAGAACACTGAAGCTTTCTTT
TRBD2,TRBJ2-1,NA,TRBV9,CASSVMRGGVNEQFF,TGTGCCAGCAGCGTAATGCGGGGGGGCGTCAATGAGCAGTTCTTC
NA,TRBJ2-1,NA,TRBV21-1,CASSIPSGHPSSYNEQFF,TGTGCCAGCAGCATCCCCTCGGGACACCCGAGCTCCTACAATGAGCAGTTCTTC
TRBD1,TRBJ2-7,NA,TRBV6-5,CASSYQGAVLLGEQYF,TGTGCCAGCAGTTACCAGGGGGCAGTACTACTGGGCGAGCAGTACTTC
TRBD1,TRBJ2-2,NA,TRBV3-1/TRBV3-2,CASRPPGQGVTGELFF,TGTGCCAGCAGGCCGCCGGGACAGGGGGTCACCGGGGAGCTGTTTTTT